These T cell receptor beta chains were read from a single sample in a study of T cell responses to AZD1222 COVID-19 vaccine. The repertoire was sequenced with immunoSEQ multiplex PCR; TCRdb's copy has only in-frame clones and lacks some. The sample yields tens of thousands of clones, roughly 88% seen once. The sequences come from peripheral blood, collected on day 0 of MenACWY control vaccination. The receptors shown here come from an adult in good health. The CDR3 runs from the conserved cysteine through the conserved F or W. A D gene is named only where the DNA matches it firmly. Clone size is stated in some rows and not others, as once, few, many or a class when expanded.

j_gene: TRBJ2-7
d_gene: NA
abundance: few
v_gene: TRBV19
CDR3nt: TGTGCCAGTAGTATCCCAGGGAACGAGCAGTACTTC
CDR3aa: CASSIPGNEQYF

j_gene: TRBJ2-3
d_gene: NA
abundance: NA
v_gene: TRBV7-3
CDR3nt: TGTGCCAGCAGCTCAATGCTGGGCACAGATACGCAGTATTTT
CDR3aa: CASSSMLGTDTQYF

j_gene: TRBJ1-6
d_gene: NA
abundance: NA
v_gene: TRBV5-4
CDR3nt: TGTGCCAGCAGCCTCACGAATAATTCACCCCTCCACTTT
CDR3aa: CASSLTNNSPLHF

j_gene: TRBJ2-1
d_gene: NA
abundance: NA
v_gene: TRBV28
CDR3nt: TGTGCCAGCAAGGACAGACAGAAGGATGAGCAGTTCTTC
CDR3aa: CASKDRQKDEQFF

j_gene: TRBJ1-4
d_gene: NA
abundance: once
v_gene: TRBV11-2
CDR3nt: TGTGCCAGCAGCGCCCTCAGAGGGCCTGAAAAACTGTTTTTT
CDR3aa: CASSALRGPEKLFF

j_gene: TRBJ1-1
d_gene: NA
abundance: NA
v_gene: TRBV5-5
CDR3nt: TGTGCCAGCAGCTTGGACAGCCTGAACACTGAAGCTTTCTTT
CDR3aa: CASSLDSLNTEAFF

j_gene: TRBJ2-7
d_gene: TRBD2
abundance: NA
v_gene: TRBV5-1
CDR3nt: TGCGCCAGCAGCTTGGAGATAGCGGGAGAGCACGAGCAGTACTTC
CDR3aa: CASSLEIAGEHEQYF

j_gene: TRBJ2-7
d_gene: TRBD2
abundance: NA
v_gene: TRBV27
CDR3nt: TGTGCCAGCGGTAGCGGGCCCTCCTACGAGCAGTACTTC
CDR3aa: CASGSGPSYEQYF

j_gene: TRBJ2-1
d_gene: NA
abundance: NA
v_gene: TRBV6-5
CDR3nt: TGTGCCAACCCGGACAAGCATGAGCAGTTCTTC
CDR3aa: CANPDKHEQFF

j_gene: TRBJ2-1
d_gene: NA
abundance: medium-sized
v_gene: TRBV3-1/TRBV3-2
CDR3nt: TGTGCCAGCAGCCAAGATAGGCACCCCTTCATCCTAAGCCCTTACAATGAGCAGTTCTTC
CDR3aa: CASSQDRHPFILSPYNEQFF

j_gene: TRBJ2-5
d_gene: NA
abundance: NA
v_gene: TRBV9
CDR3nt: TGTGCCAGCAGCGTAGCGGGCCTTGACGCTTCTCACCAAGAGACCCAGTACTTC
CDR3aa: CASSVAGLDASHQETQYF

j_gene: TRBJ1-5
d_gene: NA
abundance: NA
v_gene: TRBV19
CDR3nt: TGTGCCAGTAGGAAGACGGGTTATGTTCAGCCCCAGCATTTT
CDR3aa: CASRKTGYVQPQHF

j_gene: TRBJ1-6
d_gene: NA
abundance: NA
v_gene: TRBV27
CDR3nt: TGTGCCAGCAGTCCGCTCAATTCACCCCTCCACTTT
CDR3aa: CASSPLNSPLHF

j_gene: TRBJ1-1
d_gene: NA
abundance: NA
v_gene: TRBV6-2/TRBV6-3
CDR3nt: TGTGCCAGCAGTTACACTCGGGGGAGGACTGAAGCTTTCTTT
CDR3aa: CASSYTRGRTEAFF

j_gene: TRBJ2-6
d_gene: NA
abundance: once
v_gene: TRBV5-4
CDR3nt: TGTGCCAGCAGCTTGCTACGCTCTGGGGCCAACGTCCTGACTTTC
CDR3aa: CASSLLRSGANVLTF

j_gene: TRBJ2-6
d_gene: NA
abundance: NA
v_gene: TRBV30
CDR3nt: TGTGCCTGGAACCCCTTCCGGGCCGGGGCCAACGTCCTGACTTTC
CDR3aa: CAWNPFRAGANVLTF

j_gene: TRBJ2-1
d_gene: NA
abundance: NA
v_gene: TRBV10-1
CDR3nt: TGCGCCAGCAGTGCAAGTATCGGCGATGAGCAGTTCTTC
CDR3aa: CASSASIGDEQFF

j_gene: TRBJ1-2
d_gene: NA
abundance: NA
v_gene: TRBV18
CDR3nt: TGTGCCAGCTCACCGAATACAGGAGGTGGCTACACCTTC
CDR3aa: CASSPNTGGGYTF

j_gene: TRBJ2-1
d_gene: NA
abundance: few
v_gene: TRBV19
CDR3nt: TGTGCCAGTAGTATAGGGGGCGCGGCCGCCTACAATGAGCAGTTCTTC
CDR3aa: CASSIGGAAAYNEQFF

j_gene: TRBJ1-2
d_gene: NA
abundance: once
v_gene: TRBV7-2
CDR3nt: TGTGCCAGCAGCTTAGTCGGGACCCCCTCGCGCTATGGCTACACCTTC
CDR3aa: CASSLVGTPSRYGYTF

j_gene: TRBJ2-7
d_gene: NA
abundance: NA
v_gene: TRBV28
CDR3nt: TGTGCCAGCAGGACCATGGGACTTTACTACGAGCAGTACTTC
CDR3aa: CASRTMGLYYEQYF

j_gene: TRBJ1-5
d_gene: TRBD1
abundance: NA
v_gene: TRBV5-1
CDR3nt: TGCGCCAGCAGCACAACCGGGACAGGGGATCAGCCCCAGCATTTT
CDR3aa: CASSTTGTGDQPQHF

j_gene: TRBJ2-4
d_gene: TRBD2
abundance: NA
v_gene: TRBV12-5
CDR3nt: TGTGCTAGTGGTTCCACCGAGGGAACAGGGACTAGCGGGTTAGCCAAAAACATTCAGTACTTC
CDR3aa: CASGSTEGTGTSGLAKNIQYF

j_gene: TRBJ2-3
d_gene: NA
abundance: NA
v_gene: TRBV10-3
CDR3nt: TGTGCCATCAGTGAGGGGATAGGCCTAAGCACAGATACGCAGTATTTT
CDR3aa: CAISEGIGLSTDTQYF

j_gene: TRBJ1-5
d_gene: NA
abundance: NA
v_gene: TRBV21-1
CDR3nt: TGTGCCACCCCCCGGAGGGCCTGCAATCAGCCCCAGCATTTT
CDR3aa: CATPRRACNQPQHF

j_gene: TRBJ2-3
d_gene: NA
abundance: NA
v_gene: TRBV7-9
CDR3nt: TGTGCCAGCAGCTTAGCGAGGAAGGTGCTAGCATCAAGCACAGATACGCAGTATTTT
CDR3aa: CASSLARKVLASSTDTQYF

j_gene: TRBJ1-5
d_gene: TRBD1
abundance: NA
v_gene: TRBV5-1
CDR3nt: TGCGCCAGCAGCTTGGGGACAGGGCGAAGCAATCAGCCCCAGCATTTT
CDR3aa: CASSLGTGRSNQPQHF

j_gene: TRBJ2-2
d_gene: TRBD2
abundance: NA
v_gene: TRBV7-9
CDR3nt: TGTGCCAGCAGTTTCGGACTAGCGAACACCGGGGAGCTGTTTTTT
CDR3aa: CASSFGLANTGELFF

j_gene: TRBJ1-2
d_gene: NA
abundance: once
v_gene: TRBV3-1/TRBV3-2
CDR3nt: TGTGCCAGCAGCCAAGATCCGGGGACCCCCTATGGCTACACCTTC
CDR3aa: CASSQDPGTPYGYTF

j_gene: TRBJ2-1
d_gene: NA
abundance: NA
v_gene: TRBV19
CDR3nt: TGTGCCAGTAGTGGAAGGGCCAGCGGCGCCTACAATGAGCAGTTCTTC
CDR3aa: CASSGRASGAYNEQFF

j_gene: TRBJ1-2
d_gene: NA
abundance: NA
v_gene: TRBV11-2
CDR3nt: TGTGCCAGCAGCAAGAATTCCGCGGTGAAGAACTATGGCTACACCTTC
CDR3aa: CASSKNSAVKNYGYTF

j_gene: TRBJ2-7
d_gene: NA
abundance: once
v_gene: TRBV7-2
CDR3nt: TGTGCCAGCAGCCTCACCTTTTATGGGTACGAGCAGTACTTC
CDR3aa: CASSLTFYGYEQYF

j_gene: TRBJ2-3
d_gene: NA
abundance: NA
v_gene: TRBV27
CDR3nt: TGTGCCAGCAGTTTATCGGGGGTGGCCACAGATACGCAGTATTTT
CDR3aa: CASSLSGVATDTQYF

j_gene: TRBJ2-3
d_gene: NA
abundance: NA
v_gene: TRBV7-2
CDR3nt: TGTGCCAGCAGCTTAGGTGGCACCACAGATACGCAGTATTTT
CDR3aa: CASSLGGTTDTQYF

j_gene: TRBJ2-2
d_gene: TRBD1
abundance: few
v_gene: TRBV7-3
CDR3nt: TGTGCCAGCAGCGTGGGACAGGGAGGCACCGGGGAGCTGTTTTTT
CDR3aa: CASSVGQGGTGELFF

j_gene: TRBJ1-3
d_gene: NA
abundance: NA
v_gene: TRBV6-6
CDR3nt: TGTGCCAGCAGTTACTCGATGGGTTCTGGAAACACCATATATTTT
CDR3aa: CASSYSMGSGNTIYF

j_gene: TRBJ2-7
d_gene: NA
abundance: NA
v_gene: TRBV28
CDR3nt: TGTGCCAGCAGCCCGGGTCCCCGTTATAGCGTCTACGAGCAGTACTTC
CDR3aa: CASSPGPRYSVYEQYF

j_gene: TRBJ1-5
d_gene: TRBD1
abundance: NA
v_gene: TRBV6-1
CDR3nt: TGTGCCAGCAGTGAAAATGGGTGGGGACAGCGTAATCAGCCCCAGCATTTT
CDR3aa: CASSENGWGQRNQPQHF

j_gene: TRBJ1-5
d_gene: NA
abundance: NA
v_gene: TRBV6-5
CDR3nt: TGTGCCAGCAGCGGATCAGGGGATCAGCCCCAGCATTTT
CDR3aa: CASSGSGDQPQHF

j_gene: TRBJ2-5
d_gene: TRBD1
abundance: NA
v_gene: TRBV10-1
CDR3nt: TGCGCCAGCAGCTCCGGGACAGGCGGCTCTCAAACCCAAGAGACCCAGTACTTC
CDR3aa: CASSSGTGGSQTQETQYF

j_gene: TRBJ2-2
d_gene: NA
abundance: NA
v_gene: TRBV19
CDR3nt: TGTGCCAGTAGTTCCCTCGGACTCGCGGGGACCGGGGAGCTGTTTTTT
CDR3aa: CASSSLGLAGTGELFF

j_gene: TRBJ2-3
d_gene: TRBD1
abundance: NA
v_gene: TRBV3-1/TRBV3-2
CDR3nt: TGTGCCAGCAGCCAGCCGCAACAGGGGGATACAGATACGCAGTATTTT
CDR3aa: CASSQPQQGDTDTQYF

j_gene: TRBJ1-6
d_gene: TRBD1
abundance: NA
v_gene: TRBV7-8
CDR3nt: TGTGCCAGCAGCTCGGACAGGGTACCTTATAATTCACCCCTCCACTTT
CDR3aa: CASSSDRVPYNSPLHF

j_gene: TRBJ1-1
d_gene: NA
abundance: NA
v_gene: TRBV7-3
CDR3nt: TGTGCCAGCAGCCCCTCTCGGGACACTGAAGCTTTCTTT
CDR3aa: CASSPSRDTEAFF

j_gene: TRBJ1-2
d_gene: TRBD1
abundance: few
v_gene: TRBV28
CDR3nt: TGTGCCAGCAGGCCCGGGGACAGAAGGGCCTATGGCTACACCTTC
CDR3aa: CASRPGDRRAYGYTF

j_gene: TRBJ2-1
d_gene: TRBD1
abundance: NA
v_gene: TRBV18
CDR3nt: TGTGCCAGCTCACTTCGGACAGGGAATGAGCAGTTCTTC
CDR3aa: CASSLRTGNEQFF

j_gene: TRBJ1-1
d_gene: NA
abundance: NA
v_gene: TRBV4-3
CDR3nt: TGCGCCAGCAGCCAAGAGGTCACAAGTCGCACTGAAGCTTTCTTT
CDR3aa: CASSQEVTSRTEAFF

j_gene: TRBJ1-4
d_gene: TRBD1
abundance: NA
v_gene: TRBV27
CDR3nt: TGTGCCAGCACTCCGTCCGGGACAGCGGAAAAACTGTTTTTT
CDR3aa: CASTPSGTAEKLFF

j_gene: TRBJ1-5
d_gene: NA
abundance: few
v_gene: TRBV6-1
CDR3nt: TGTGCCAGCAGTGAAGACTCGAGACCTCAGCATTTT
CDR3aa: CASSEDSRPQHF

j_gene: TRBJ1-2
d_gene: NA
abundance: NA
v_gene: TRBV28
CDR3nt: TGTGCCAGCAGTGAAGGGGGGGGCGGGTATGGCTACACCTTC
CDR3aa: CASSEGGGGYGYTF

j_gene: TRBJ2-5
d_gene: TRBD2
abundance: NA
v_gene: TRBV28
CDR3nt: TGTGCCAGCAGTTTGAGAGGACTAGCTGGAGAGACCCAGTACTTC
CDR3aa: CASSLRGLAGETQYF

j_gene: TRBJ1-1
d_gene: NA
abundance: once
v_gene: TRBV11-2
CDR3nt: TGTGCCAGCAGCTCGTGGGGGGTGAGCACTGAAGCTTTCTTT
CDR3aa: CASSSWGVSTEAFF

j_gene: TRBJ2-3
d_gene: NA
abundance: NA
v_gene: TRBV20-1
CDR3nt: TGCAGTGCTAGTTTAGTTACGCAGTATTTT
CDR3aa: CSASLVTQYF

j_gene: TRBJ1-2
d_gene: NA
abundance: NA
v_gene: TRBV24-1
CDR3nt: TGTGCCACCAGTGATTTTCAGGGTGATGGCTACACCTTC
CDR3aa: CATSDFQGDGYTF

j_gene: TRBJ2-5
d_gene: NA
abundance: NA
v_gene: TRBV18
CDR3nt: TGTGCCAGCTCACCACAGCTATACAACTCCCCAGGGTTGACTAGATCCCTCCAAGAGACCCAGTACTTC
CDR3aa: CASSPQLYNSPGLTRSLQETQYF

j_gene: TRBJ2-7
d_gene: NA
abundance: NA
v_gene: TRBV4-1
CDR3nt: TGCGCCAGCAGCCCGGGGGGCGGTTACGAGCAGTACTTC
CDR3aa: CASSPGGGYEQYF

j_gene: TRBJ1-2
d_gene: NA
abundance: NA
v_gene: TRBV2
CDR3nt: TGTGCCAGCAGGGGAGACCAAAACTATGGCTACACCTTC
CDR3aa: CASRGDQNYGYTF

j_gene: TRBJ1-2
d_gene: NA
abundance: NA
v_gene: TRBV10-3
CDR3nt: TGTGCCATCAGTGAGAGGGGTTTGGGAAATGGCTACACCTTC
CDR3aa: CAISERGLGNGYTF

j_gene: TRBJ2-2
d_gene: NA
abundance: NA
v_gene: TRBV27
CDR3nt: TGTGCCAGCCGTCTCTATATGGGGGAGCTGTTTTTT
CDR3aa: CASRLYMGELFF

j_gene: TRBJ1-1
d_gene: TRBD1
abundance: NA
v_gene: TRBV6-2/TRBV6-3
CDR3nt: TGTGCCAGCAGTTTTGGACAGGGGGGTGCTGGCACTGAAGCTTTCTTT
CDR3aa: CASSFGQGGAGTEAFF